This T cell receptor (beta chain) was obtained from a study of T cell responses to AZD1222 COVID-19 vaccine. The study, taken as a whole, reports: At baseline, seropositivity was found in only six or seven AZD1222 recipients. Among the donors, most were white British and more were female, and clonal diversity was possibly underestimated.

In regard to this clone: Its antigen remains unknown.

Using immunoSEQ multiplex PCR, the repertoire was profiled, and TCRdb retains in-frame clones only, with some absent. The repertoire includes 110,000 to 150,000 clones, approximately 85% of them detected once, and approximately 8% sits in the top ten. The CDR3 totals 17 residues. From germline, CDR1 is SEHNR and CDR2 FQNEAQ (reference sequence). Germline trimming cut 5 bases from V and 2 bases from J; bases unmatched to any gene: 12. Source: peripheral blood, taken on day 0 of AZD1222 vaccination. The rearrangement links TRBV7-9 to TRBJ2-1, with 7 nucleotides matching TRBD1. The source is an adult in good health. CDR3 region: CASSPPFRQGPYNEQFF. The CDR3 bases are TGTGCCAGCAGCCCGCCGTTCAGACAGGGACCCTACAATGAGCAGTTCTTC. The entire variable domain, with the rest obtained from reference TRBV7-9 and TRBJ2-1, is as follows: DTGVSQNPRHKITKRGQNVTFRCDPISEHNRLYWYRQTLGQGPEFLTYFQNEAQLEKSRLLSDRFSAERPKGSFSTLEIQRTEQGDSAMYLCASSPPFRQGPYNEQFFGPGTRLTVL.